This T cell receptor beta chain was documented in a study of blood T cell repertoires in COVID-19 (dated by TCRdb to about 2020). Turning to the overall study: Collaborator samples came from the United States, Italy and Spain and covered acute and convalescent phases of COVID-19. The prospective study material was composed of cDNA or gDNA derived from T cells, B-cell-depleted T cells, or PBMCs. Subjects who had been exposed to COVID-19, were actively infected with it, or had recovered from it provided the deeply sampled blood TCRbeta repertoires that made up the dataset. A freely available public database, intended as a resource for researchers studying the immune response to SARS-CoV-2, is where the repertoires were released. Samples were obtained from the ongoing ImmuneRACE study (first 160 participants) and from some 1,300 subjects provided by 6 global collaborators. The sample metadata nearly always contained a de-identified subject ID, COVID-19 status, age in years and sex. Where HLA class I and class II types were available, the types were taken from metadata supplied by the sample provider, not from assay-based typing. General conclusions and limits of the study: How much clinical and demographic metadata was included differed by source and by participant, and the metadata was provided uncurated.

TCRbeta CDR3 regions were amplified from genomic DNA using the immunoSEQ Assay, a bias-controlled multiplex PCR. The paper's processing steps were these. Within the assay, amplification of reference gene primers was used to estimate how many nucleated cells each sample contained. To quantify the absolute abundance of each unique TCRbeta CDR3 rearrangement, sequence reads were collapsed and filtered. Productive Simpson clonality was computed per sample as the square root of Simpson's diversity index over productive rearrangements. In TCRdb, the immuneACCESS table is reduced to in-frame sequences with V and J assigned. These tables do not hold every clone; where another copy was compared, an unresolved V gene accounts for under half, and the others remain unexplained. That table gives V, J and clone size, and the DNA gave D and trimming. Within this sample are 300,000 to 400,000 clones, with approximately 83% of them counted one time only. The top ten clonotypes cover about 4% of the sample.

V lost 9 bases and J lost 3 bases; the stretch between them is 8 bases long. The CDR3, from cysteine to phenylalanine, totals 11 residues. Of all the DNA, just the CDR3 is kept, 33 bases in frame from base 1. Points on this clone: Its recognized antigen is unknown. No base quality values were provided; no much bigger clone lies one nucleotide off.

Enrolling through a virtual design, the prospective study's participants ranged in age from roughly 18 to 95 years and lived across roughly 24 United States geographic areas. In the prospective study, cohorts were assigned on the basis of participant-reported clinical history obtained from a screening survey and a study questionnaire. Each participant in the prospective study had whole blood, serum and a nasopharyngeal or oropharyngeal swab collected by mobile phlebotomists. Additional blood draws and questionnaires over an approximately 2-month period could optionally be provided by prospective study participants. Before DNA extraction, blood samples from the prospective study were shipped at room temperature or frozen.

This sequence originates from a woman in her 40s with acute COVID-19. Sequenced sample: PBMCs or T cells enriched from blood (not recorded which). Recombination joined TRBV12-3 or TRBV12-4 with TRBJ1-2; the D gene is perhaps TRBD1, from 6 matching bases. The DNA sequence follows: TGTGCCAGTGGACAGTACTATGGCTACACCTTC. The translation is CASGQYYGYTF.